Below are 2 T cell receptor beta chains sequenced from a single sample in a study of CD8 T cells in ankylosing spondylitis. General study findings and limits: What seemed typical of ankylosing spondylitis blood was a TCR beta motif built from fewer than ten highly homologous variants.

The antigens of these receptors remain unknown. TCRdb re-derived calls from the 5' RACE reads in MiXCR, one entry per CDR3 protein. Of about 440,000 distinct CDR3 sequences detected, approximately 17% appear once; the ten largest clones hold just over 1%. Sequenced input: blood, either unsorted or a sorted T cell fraction (not recorded which). Receptor source: a male donor with ankylosing spondylitis.

This chain uses TRBV7-9 with TRBJ2-7; 12 nucleotides align to TRBD1. The germline CDR1 and CDR2 sequences are SEHNR and FQNEAQ (reference sequence). Losses at the gene ends were 5 bases for V and 2 bases for J; bases not matched to a gene: 4. The CDR3 is 15 amino acids. The CDR3: CASSRDRGRTYEQYF. The CDR3 DNA reads as TGTGCCAGCAGCCGGGACAGGGGGCGCACCTACGAGCAGTACTTC.

There are a few counts of this clonotype. The chain has TRBV6-1 and TRBJ2-2, with D possibly called TRBD1 or TRBD2 (5 bases each). The CDR3 is made up of 15 amino acids. Germline values: CDR1 MNHNS, CDR2 SASEGT. The V end lost 6 bases, the J end lost 0 bases, and 11 bases lay between the germline ends. The CDR3 region has the DNA TGTGCCAGCAGAGTTATGGGGGCGAACACCGGGGAGCTGTTTTTT. Residues: CASRVMGANTGELFF.